This T cell receptor beta chain derives from a study of identical twins. Study results and limitations: Beta out-of-frame sequences showed weaker excess twin sharing.

This clonotype has more than one count but fewer than ten. The antigen remains unidentified. The CDR3 contains 16 residues. Germline loops: CDR1 SQVTM, CDR2 ANQGSEA. Trimming took 5 bases from V and 5 from J; bases not matched to a gene: 16. TCRdb passed the 5' RACE reads through MiXCR, listing each CDR3 protein once. This sample yields a few hundred thousand distinct CDR3 sequences, of which over 12% are seen a single time; roughly 0.4% belongs to the top ten. A further study also used this sample, focusing on yellow fever vaccine responses in identical twins.

The V and J genes are TRBV29-1 and TRBJ2-5; 8 nucleotides line up with TRBD2. Sequencing used CD4+ T cells sorted from blood. The sequence came from a woman in her late teens or twenties in good health. CDR3 nucleotide sequence: TGCAGCGTTAGTTCGGGTCGAGCGGGAGCTAGGGAGACCCAGTACTTC. Amino acid sequence: CSVSSGRAGARETQYF. Using reference TRBV29-1 and TRBJ2-5 for the parts outside the CDR3, the full variable domain is SAVISQKPSRDICQRGTSLTIQCQVDSQVTMMFWYRQQPGQSLTLIATANQGSEATYESGFVIDKFPISRPNLTFSTLTVSNMSPEDSSIYLCSVSSGRAGARETQYFGPGTRLLVL.